One sample yielded the 17 T cell receptor beta chains listed below, sequenced in a study of CD8 T cells in ankylosing spondylitis. TCRdb passed the 5' RACE reads through MiXCR, listing each CDR3 protein once. This table holds about 25,000 distinct CDR3 sequences, 2.5% found once. Sequences were obtained from blood, either unsorted or a sorted T cell fraction (not recorded which). These receptors were collected from a female donor with ankylosing spondylitis or in good health (not recorded which).

This clonotype has at least ten counts. V is TRBV9 and J is TRBJ2-1; 14 positions agree with TRBD2. The V gene's germline CDR1 is SGDLS and CDR2 YYNGEE. This CDR3 comprises 15 residues. V lost 3 bases, J lost 8 bases, and 4 bases stayed unmatched. The CDR3 region is CASSETSGRVDEQFF. The CDR3 region has the DNA TGTGCCAGCAGCGAGACTAGCGGGAGGGTGGATGAGCAGTTCTTC.

In this sample, this clonotype turned up many times. V and J are TRBV9 and TRBJ2-2, with D perhaps matching TRBD2 (5 bases). The germline CDR1 and CDR2 sequences are SGDLS and YYNGEE. With 5 bases removed from V and 1 base from J, the gap between germline ends came to 12 bases. The CDR3 is made up of 15 amino acids. As DNA, the CDR3 is TGTGCCAGCAGTCCAGCGGATCTGAACACCGGGGAGCTGTTTTTT. It encodes CASSPADLNTGELFF.

This clonotype is classed as medium-sized. This rearrangement joins TRBV9 to TRBJ2-3; TRBD2 matches at 8 bases. Germline values: CDR1 SGDLS, CDR2 YYNGEE. The J segment lost 6 bases and the V segment lost 4 bases, leaving 4 bases of the junction unmatched. This CDR3 is 13 amino acids long. Written as DNA, the CDR3 is TGTGCCAGCAGCCGGGGGGGCGAGGATACGCAGTATTTT. Its translation is CASSRGGEDTQYF. Together with reference TRBV9 and TRBJ2-3, the CDR3 gives the full variable domain: DSGVTQTPKHLITATGQRVTLRCSPRSGDLSVYWYQQSLDQGLQFLIQYYNGEERAKGNILERFSAQQFPDLHSELNLSSLELGDSALYFCASSRGGEDTQYFGPGTRLTVL.

Ten or more counts support this clonotype. The chain carries TRBV9 and TRBJ2-1, with 7 positions matching TRBD1. Trimming removed 0 bases from V and 7 bases from J; junction bases left unmatched: 7. In germline, CDR1 is SGDLS, CDR2 YYNGEE. The CDR3 sequence is 15 residues long. CDR3 loop: CASSVDDFRGNEQFF. DNA for the CDR3: TGTGCCAGCAGCGTAGATGACTTCAGGGGGAATGAGCAGTTCTTC.

The sample holds many counts of this clonotype. The chain links TRBV9 to TRBJ2-2, with TRBD2 matching 7 bases. Looked up from germline, CDR1 is SGDLS and CDR2 is YYNGEE. V lost 2 bases, J lost 1 base, and 11 bases stayed unmatched. CDR3 size: 18 residues. The CDR3 DNA sequence: TGTGCCAGCAGCGTCACGCCGGGGACTACCGTGAACACCGGGGAGCTGTTTTTT. Translated, it gives CASSVTPGTTVNTGELFF. Supplemented by reference TRBV9 and TRBJ2-2, the full variable domain reads DSGVTQTPKHLITATGQRVTLRCSPRSGDLSVYWYQQSLDQGLQFLIQYYNGEERAKGNILERFSAQQFPDLHSELNLSSLELGDSALYFCASSVTPGTTVNTGELFFGEGSRLTVL.

This clonotype has a count of ten or more. This chain uses TRBV9 with TRBJ2-5; 7 bases fit TRBD2. The J segment lost 3 bases and the V segment lost 4 bases, leaving 6 bases of the junction unmatched. CDR1 SGDLS and CDR2 YYNGEE come from the germline V gene. The CDR3 covers 14 residues. The CDR3 loop is CASSSLGLKETQYF. Here the CDR3 DNA reads TGTGCCAGCAGCTCCCTGGGACTAAAAGAGACCCAGTACTTC.

The sample holds many counts of this clonotype. The chain links TRBV9 to TRBJ2-5, with D unclear. CDR1 and CDR2 (germline): SGDLS, YYNGEE. The CDR3 spans 13 residues. The V gene lost 1 base and the J gene lost 5 bases, with 9 bases spanning the gap. The CDR3 DNA is TGTGCCAGCAGCGTACAGCCGGAGGAGACCCAGTACTTC. It codes for CASSVQPEETQYF.

This clonotype was counted many times. The chain carries TRBV9 and TRBJ2-4, with 8 bases lining up with TRBD1. The V segment lost 0 bases and the J segment 3 bases; nucleotides outside the gene matches: 11. Germline CDR1 SGDLS, CDR2 YYNGEE. The CDR3 loop spans 18 amino acids. The CDR3 DNA reads TGTGCCAGCAGCGTAGGAAGAACGGCAGGGGGCGTCAAAAACATTCAGTACTTC. Amino acid sequence: CASSVGRTAGGVKNIQYF.

The gene calls are TRBV9 and TRBJ2-1, with 7 positions matching TRBD2. The germline gives CDR1 SGDLS, CDR2 YYNGEE. This CDR3 contains 15 residues. V lost 0 bases, J lost 7 bases, and 7 bases stayed unmatched. CDR3 loop: CASSVALGGGNEQFF. The CDR3 DNA reads as TGTGCCAGCAGCGTAGCCCTTGGGGGGGGGAATGAGCAGTTCTTC.

This clonotype came up many times. The V call is TRBV9, the J call TRBJ2-2; D call uncertain. CDR1 is SGDLS, CDR2 YYNGEE, per germline. The V gene lost 6 bases and the J gene lost 1 base, with 16 bases spanning the gap. This CDR3 comprises 16 residues. The CDR3 nucleotides are TGTGCCAGCACCCCAGGAGTATCGGTGAACACCGGGGAGCTGTTTTTT. It codes for CASTPGVSVNTGELFF.

There are many counts of this clonotype. The V call is TRBV9, the J call TRBJ2-1; 8 bases align to TRBD2. Germline values: CDR1 SGDLS, CDR2 YYNGEE. This CDR3 contains 17 residues. The V and J ends lost 0 bases and 8 bases, in that order; junction bases with no gene match: 13. The CDR3 spells CASSVGTAGGSFYEQFF. CDR3 nucleotides: TGTGCCAGCAGCGTAGGGACGGCGGGGGGAAGTTTCTATGAGCAGTTCTTC.

This clonotype was seen repeatedly, ten times or more. V usage is TRBV9 and J usage is TRBJ1-2; perhaps TRBD1 as D (5 bases). Trimming shortened V by 5 bases and J by 1 base, and 15 bases separated the two germline ends. There are 15 residues in the CDR3. CDR1 is SGDLS and CDR2 is YYNGEE in the germline V gene. The chain's CDR3 is CASSVTGTGNYGYTF. The CDR3 DNA follows: TGTGCCAGCAGTGTCACAGGAACGGGTAACTATGGCTACACCTTC. Full variable domain (outside the CDR3, taken from reference TRBV9 and TRBJ1-2): DSGVTQTPKHLITATGQRVTLRCSPRSGDLSVYWYQQSLDQGLQFLIQYYNGEERAKGNILERFSAQQFPDLHSELNLSSLELGDSALYFCASSVTGTGNYGYTFGSGTRLTVV.

This clonotype was seen many times. The CDR3 DNA reads as TGTGCCAGCAGTAGAGTCAATGAGCAGTTCTTC. Amino acids: CASSRVNEQFF. The rearrangement joins TRBV9 to TRBJ2-1, with D uncertain. Trimming pared 5 bases from V and 6 bases from J, leaving 6 bases between. This CDR3 spans 11 amino acids. Germline CDR1 reads SGDLS; CDR2 reads YYNGEE.

This clonotype has ten or more counts. J is TRBJ2-2 and V is TRBV9; no firm D call. V was trimmed by 0 bases and J by 3 bases, leaving 3 bases between them. Germline CDR1 is SGDLS and CDR2 is YYNGEE. This CDR3 is built from 13 residues. The CDR3 spells CASSVVYTGELFF. For the CDR3, the DNA is TGTGCCAGCAGCGTAGTGTACACCGGGGAGCTGTTTTTT.

This clonotype was found many times. The chain combines TRBV9 with TRBJ1-3; TRBD1 matches 7 bases. Germline V gives CDR1 SGDLS, CDR2 YYNGEE. The CDR3 totals 15 residues. After removal of 3 bases from V and 0 bases from J, the junction contained 3 bases not matched to a gene. The CDR3 protein is CASSDGQVSGNTIYF. The CDR3, as DNA: TGTGCCAGCAGCGATGGACAGGTCTCTGGAAACACCATATATTTT.

This clonotype was seen many times. J is TRBJ1-1 and V is TRBV9; maybe TRBD1 (6 bases). The CDR3 runs to 13 residues. V lost 3 bases and J 1 base, leaving 7 bases between the germline ends. In germline, CDR1 is SGDLS, CDR2 YYNGEE. The CDR3 sequence is CASSADRNTEAFF. The CDR3 nucleotides are TGTGCCAGCAGCGCGGACAGGAACACTGAAGCTTTCTTT. Full variable domain (missing parts from reference TRBV9 and TRBJ1-1): DSGVTQTPKHLITATGQRVTLRCSPRSGDLSVYWYQQSLDQGLQFLIQYYNGEERAKGNILERFSAQQFPDLHSELNLSSLELGDSALYFCASSADRNTEAFFGQGTRLTVV.

This clonotype was picked up many times. The V and J genes are TRBV9 and TRBJ1-1, with D perhaps TRBD1 (5 bases). This CDR3 spans 15 amino acids. The V and J ends lost 3 bases and 1 base respectively, with 13 bases between them. In germline, CDR1 is SGDLS, CDR2 YYNGEE. CDR3 DNA: TGTGCCAGCAGCGCCCTAAGTGGGGGGAACACTGAAGCTTTCTTT. Its translation: CASSALSGGNTEAFF.